A single TCR beta chain is shown here with its context. This sample was included in a study of cytomegalovirus exposure and HLA in healthy donors. TCRdb's copy holds only in-frame clones and misses some; the assay was immunoSEQ multiplex PCR. This table has hundreds of thousands of clones, roughly 91% appearing once. The receptor's source is a woman under 30 in good health and CMV-seropositive. Sequenced material: PBMCs.

DNA of the CDR3: TGTGCCTGGAGTCCCGGGACAGGGACTGAAAAACTGTTTTTT. It encodes CAWSPGTGTEKLFF. The J gene is TRBJ1-4, the V gene TRBV30, with 9 bases lining up with TRBD1. Germline assignment: CDR1 GTSNPN and CDR2 SVGIG (reference sequence). After removal of 2 bases from V and 7 bases from J, the junction contained 5 bases not matched to a gene. The CDR3 has 14 amino acids.